Listed below are T cell receptor beta chains from one sample, sequenced in a study of CD8 T cells in Susac syndrome. TCRdb independently ran MiXCR on the immunoSEQ multiplex PCR reads; one entry per CDR3 protein. The data hold more than 100,000 distinct CDR3 sequences, with around 86% observed a single time. Sequencing was performed on CD8+ T cells from PBMCs. The receptor source for this set is a human donor with multiple sclerosis. CDR3s include the opening cysteine and the closing phenylalanine or tryptophan. The D gene is left open where the match is weak. Clone size is shown for a subset of rows, as once, few, many or a class of expanded clone.

v_call: TRBV4-2
d_call: .
j_call: TRBJ2-2
clone_size: few
cdr3_aa: CASGEENTGELFF
cdr3_nt: TGTGCCAGCGGGGAGGAGAACACCGGGGAGCTGTTTTTT

v_call: TRBV7-9
d_call: TRBD1
j_call: TRBJ2-7
clone_size: .
cdr3_aa: CASSPQGASIYEQYF
cdr3_nt: TGTGCCAGCAGCCCCCAGGGGGCTTCCATCTACGAGCAGTACTTC

v_call: TRBV28
d_call: .
j_call: TRBJ2-2
clone_size: .
cdr3_aa: CASSLPGTDTGELFF
cdr3_nt: TGTGCCAGCAGTCTTCCCGGGACGGACACCGGGGAGCTGTTTTTT

v_call: TRBV10-3
d_call: .
j_call: TRBJ2-3
clone_size: .
cdr3_aa: CAISYGGAGDTDTQYF
cdr3_nt: TGTGCCATCAGTTATGGGGGGGCAGGGGACACAGATACGCAGTATTTT

v_call: TRBV10-3
d_call: TRBD2
j_call: TRBJ2-3
clone_size: .
cdr3_aa: CAISLSSGGIPSTDTQYF
cdr3_nt: TGTGCCATCAGTCTTTCTAGCGGGGGCATTCCTAGCACAGATACGCAGTATTTT

v_call: TRBV6-1
d_call: .
j_call: TRBJ2-7
clone_size: .
cdr3_aa: CASSDFLSSYEQYF
cdr3_nt: TGTGCCAGCAGTGATTTCCTGAGCTCCTACGAGCAGTACTTC

v_call: TRBV13
d_call: .
j_call: TRBJ1-5
clone_size: .
cdr3_aa: CASSHGDQPQHF
cdr3_nt: TGTGCCAGCAGCCACGGTGACCAGCCCCAGCATTTT

v_call: TRBV2
d_call: .
j_call: TRBJ1-5
clone_size: .
cdr3_aa: CASSSLSGPQHF
cdr3_nt: TGTGCCAGCAGTTCACTCTCGGGGCCCCAGCATTTT

v_call: TRBV3-1
d_call: .
j_call: TRBJ1-1
clone_size: .
cdr3_aa: CASSQDRAGIFRTEAFF
cdr3_nt: TGTGCCAGCAGCCAAGATCGAGCAGGGATTTTTAGGACTGAAGCTTTCTTT

v_call: TRBV6-1
d_call: TRBD1
j_call: TRBJ2-1
clone_size: .
cdr3_aa: CASSEDRAYGEQFF
cdr3_nt: TGTGCCAGCAGTGAGGACAGGGCCTATGGTGAGCAGTTCTTC

v_call: TRBV29-1
d_call: .
j_call: TRBJ1-3
clone_size: .
cdr3_aa: CSVRGALGQTPSSGNTIYF
cdr3_nt: TGCAGCGTCCGTGGGGCCCTTGGACAGACCCCTTCGTCGGGAAACACCATATATTTT

v_call: TRBV6-1
d_call: TRBD1
j_call: TRBJ2-1
clone_size: few
cdr3_aa: CASSLTGAHEQFF
cdr3_nt: TGTGCCAGCAGCCTGACAGGGGCCCATGAGCAGTTCTTC

v_call: TRBV28
d_call: TRBD2
j_call: TRBJ2-2
clone_size: .
cdr3_aa: CASRGGDTGELFF
cdr3_nt: TGTGCCAGCCGGGGGGGCGACACCGGGGAGCTGTTTTTT

v_call: TRBV12-3/TRBV12-4
d_call: TRBD2
j_call: TRBJ2-3
clone_size: .
cdr3_aa: CASSPQREGTDTQYF
cdr3_nt: TGTGCCAGCAGTCCCCAGCGGGAGGGTACAGATACGCAGTATTTT

v_call: TRBV2
d_call: TRBD1
j_call: TRBJ2-7
clone_size: .
cdr3_aa: CASRTGQGVEEQYF
cdr3_nt: TGTGCCAGCAGGACGGGACAGGGGGTGGAGGAGCAGTACTTC

v_call: TRBV7-8
d_call: TRBD2
j_call: TRBJ2-1
clone_size: .
cdr3_aa: CASSLNPSGLYNEQFF
cdr3_nt: TGTGCCAGCAGCTTAAACCCTAGCGGGCTCTACAATGAGCAGTTCTTC

v_call: TRBV5-4
d_call: .
j_call: TRBJ2-1
clone_size: .
cdr3_aa: CASSLYHEQFF
cdr3_nt: TGTGCCAGCAGCTTGTACCATGAGCAGTTCTTC

v_call: TRBV7-9
d_call: TRBD2
j_call: TRBJ2-2
clone_size: .
cdr3_aa: CASSLVGTSDPGELFF
cdr3_nt: TGTGCCAGCAGCTTAGTGGGGACTAGCGATCCCGGGGAGCTGTTTTTT

v_call: TRBV29-1
d_call: .
j_call: TRBJ2-1
clone_size: once
cdr3_aa: CSVLGTPQRNEQFF
cdr3_nt: TGCAGCGTTCTAGGTACCCCACAGCGGAATGAGCAGTTCTTC

v_call: TRBV21-1
d_call: .
j_call: TRBJ1-2
clone_size: .
cdr3_aa: CASSTETGEDGYTF
cdr3_nt: TGTGCCAGCAGCACCGAGACAGGGGAGGATGGCTACACCTTC